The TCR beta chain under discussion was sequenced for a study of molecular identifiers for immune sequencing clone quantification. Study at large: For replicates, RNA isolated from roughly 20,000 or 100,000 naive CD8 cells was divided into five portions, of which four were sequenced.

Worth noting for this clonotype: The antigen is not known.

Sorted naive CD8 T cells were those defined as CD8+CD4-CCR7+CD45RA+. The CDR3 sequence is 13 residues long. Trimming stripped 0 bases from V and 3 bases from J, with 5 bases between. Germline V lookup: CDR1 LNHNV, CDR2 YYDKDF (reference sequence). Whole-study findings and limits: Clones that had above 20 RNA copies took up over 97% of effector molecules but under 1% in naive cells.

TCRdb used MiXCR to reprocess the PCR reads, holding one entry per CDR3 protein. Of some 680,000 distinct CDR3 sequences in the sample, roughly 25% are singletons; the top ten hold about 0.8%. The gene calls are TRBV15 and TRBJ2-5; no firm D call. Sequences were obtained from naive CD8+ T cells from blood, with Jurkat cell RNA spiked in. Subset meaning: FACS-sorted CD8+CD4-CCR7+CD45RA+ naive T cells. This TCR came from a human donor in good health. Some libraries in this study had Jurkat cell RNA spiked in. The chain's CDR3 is CATSRDGEETQYF. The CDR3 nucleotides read TGTGCCACCAGCAGAGATGGAGAAGAGACCCAGTACTTC.